The present T cell receptor (beta chain) was sequenced within a study of shared clonotypes between healthy human individuals. About this clone itself: What it binds is unknown.

The CDR3 consists of 13 residues. Trimming left V 1 base short and J 7 bases short, with 10 bases between. Germline lookup yields CDR1 MNHNS and CDR2 SASEGT. Study outcomes and limitations: Clonotype sharing across several donors was observed for about 5.5% of naive CD4 clonotypes.

Sequenced by immunoSEQ multiplex PCR; TCRdb stores in-frame clones only, minus some. The top ten hold around 0.38% of the sample, which has a few million clones, roughly 90% seen once. The sequencing sample was made of naive CD4+ T cells from PBMCs. Specified subset: CD45RA+ positively selected. The clonotype was recovered from a man aged 18 to 30 in good health. Some clones in this sample may be carry-over from other donors' samples. The rearrangement joins TRBV6-1 to TRBJ1-1, with D unresolved. The CDR3 is CASSEVWADEAFF. As DNA, the CDR3 is TGTGCCAGCAGTGAAGTATGGGCAGATGAAGCTTTCTTT.